This T cell receptor beta chain derives from a study of glioma-infiltrating T cells (dated by TCRdb to the mid-2010s). Broadly, across the study: Glioma tissue, non-neoplastic brain tissue and matched peripheral blood mononuclear cells were used as sources from which TCR alpha- and beta-chain repertoires were sequenced. Each tissue-infiltrating repertoire was compared with the same patient's peripheral blood repertoire to measure divergence between tissue and blood T-cell populations. Three low-grade glioma patients, roughly 8 primary glioblastoma patients and three non-glioma patients contributing non-neoplastic brain tissue were included in the paired cohort. Study-level results and caveats: Very few CDR3 sequences were found to be shared between tissue and blood, and this scarcity was attributed to high CDR3 diversity and limited sampling. Group comparisons rested on small numbers: three non-neoplastic, three low-grade glioma and fewer than 10 glioblastoma patients. In non-neoplastic patients, VJ-independent divergence between tissue and blood fell below expectation, whereas in all gliomas, and especially in low-grade gliomas, the divergence rose above expectation.

Deletion took 5 bases off V and 0 bases off J, with a span of 4 bases between the germline ends. CDR1 and CDR2 are read off the germline V gene (reference sequence) as DFQATT and SNEGSKA. The CDR3 starts with the cysteine, ends with the phenylalanine, and has 11 residues. CDR3 DNA is the only sequence kept; it has 33 bases, read in frame from the first base. The iRepertoire nested amplicon-rescue multiplex PCR (arm-PCR) platform was used to amplify TCR alpha and beta CDR3 regions from RNA. One-step reverse transcription and amplification used about 85-400 ng of tissue mRNA or PBMC total RNA as input. Following bead purification, Illumina adapters were added by a secondary multiplex PCR, and the libraries were gel-purified between 200 and 400 bp. Internal 6-nucleotide barcodes were carried by the libraries and were used for demultiplexing. Libraries were sequenced on an Illumina MiSeq with 2x220 or 2x250 nucleotide paired-end reads. In the source study's methods: Paired reads were merged with FLASH 1.2.11 and aligned to the GRCh37 human genome with BWA-MEM before extracting TRA and TRB reads. An IMGT-derived reference of cassette sequences and CDR3 motifs, with pseudogenes included, was used for V and J assignment. Reads were translated in three frames, and productive CDR3s were defined by a C…FGXG motif without stop codons. A clonotype was defined as a unique combination of a V-J cassette pair and a CDR3 amino acid sequence. Reads were filtered by Hamming distance, with the threshold set by the sequence error rate of each sample in mapped regions. The public reads were reanalyzed by TCRdb: fastp trimming at Q25, MiXCR alignment, in-frame beta chains only. Rows with one shared CDR3 protein collapse into an entry with the most common genes and DNA. TCRdb's processing, not the authors' own work, is the source of the V and J calls. Across this sample there are more than 95,000 distinct CDR3 sequences, with roughly 24% seen only once. The top ten clones comprise 12% to 15% of the sample.

At least ten counts were recorded for this clonotype. Its antigen target is currently unknown. Qualities for individual bases were not recorded, and no much larger clone is one base off. The chain is encoded by TRBV20-1 joined to TRBJ2-5; no D gene is confidently identified. The sequenced sample was glioma tissue, nonneoplastic brain tissue, or PBMCs (not recorded which). This TCR was recovered from a human donor with low-grade glioma or glioblastoma, undergoing nonglioma brain surgery, or in good health (not recorded which). The sequence in DNA is TGCAGTGCTGGCAACCAAGAGACCCAGTACTTC. Protein translation: CSAGNQETQYF.